The 11 T cell receptor beta chains reported below all come from one sample, sequenced in a study of shared clonotypes between healthy human individuals. Using immunoSEQ multiplex PCR, the repertoire was profiled, and TCRdb retains in-frame clones only, with some absent. There are about 490,000 clones in the sample; 79% occur only once, and 12% lies in the top ten. The sequencing input was PBMCs. These receptors originate from a woman aged 40 to 50 in good health. Some clones in this sample may be carry-over from other donors' samples.

J is TRBJ2-3 and V is TRBV15; D call uncertain. CDR3 size: 16 residues. Germline CDR1 LNHNV, CDR2 YYDKDF (reference sequence). The germline V and J ends were trimmed by 3 bases and 1 base, with 14 bases remaining between them. Here the CDR3 reads CATSSARLGGTDTQYF. CDR3 nucleotides: TGTGCCACCAGCAGCGCCCGTCTGGGCGGCACAGATACGCAGTATTTT.

This clone came up many times. This chain links TRBV28 with TRBJ1-4; D is unclear. Trimming stripped 3 bases from V and 4 bases from J, with 0 bases between. The CDR3 is 11 residues long. The germline V gene has CDR1 MDHEN and CDR2 SYDVKM. The CDR3 protein is CASSFNEKLFF. The CDR3 DNA follows: TGTGCCAGCAGTTTTAATGAAAAACTGTTTTTT.

CDR3 bases: TGTGCCAGCGGTACCTACAGGGACTATGGCTACACCTTC. As protein: CASGTYRDYGYTF. This sequence joins TRBV18 and TRBJ1-2; D might be TRBD1 (6 bases). Germline loops: CDR1 KGHSH, CDR2 LQKENI. There are 13 residues in the CDR3. V lost 8 bases and J lost 3, with 13 bases in between.

The chain employs TRBV5-1 and TRBJ1-3; D gene ambiguous. V shed 2 bases and J shed 2 bases, with 5 bases lying between them. This CDR3 contains 13 residues. Germline CDR1 reads SGHRS; CDR2 reads YFSETQ. This CDR3 is CASSFKPGNTIYF. As DNA, the CDR3 is TGCGCCAGCAGCTTCAAGCCTGGAAACACCATATATTTT.

The chain employs TRBV5-1 and TRBJ2-7, with D possibly matching TRBD1 (6 bases). Germline loops: CDR1 SGHRS, CDR2 YFSETQ. Trimming took off 0 bases at V and 7 bases at J, with 11 bases between the two ends. The CDR3 is 13 amino acids. CDR3 protein: CASSLAEGVEQYF. In nucleotides, the CDR3 is TGCGCCAGCAGCTTGGCCGAGGGGGTGGAGCAGTACTTC.

V gene TRBV18 combines with J gene TRBJ1-4, with D hard to call. Between the trimmed V and J ends, which lost 3 bases and 7 bases, there was a span of 15 bases. The CDR3 extends over 15 amino acids. From germline, CDR1 is KGHSH and CDR2 LQKENI. CDR3 nucleotides: TGTGCCAGCTCACCCGAGACCCACCAGAGTGAAAAACTGTTTTTT. Translation: CASSPETHQSEKLFF.

The CDR3 DNA follows: TGTGCCAGCAGCTCCTTCCCCCCCCAGCGGACCTCGTTTAGCACAGATACGCAGTATTTT. Its translation: CASSSFPPQRTSFSTDTQYF. This chain links TRBV7-8 with TRBJ2-3, with D maybe TRBD2 (5 bases). The germline V gene encodes CDR1 SGHVS and CDR2 FQNEAQ. The CDR3 covers 20 residues. V lost 4 bases and J lost 0, with 26 bases in between.

V gene TRBV6-5 combines with J gene TRBJ2-2; D not certain. Per the germline V gene, CDR1 is MNHEY and CDR2 is SVGAGI. Trimming stripped 10 bases from V and 5 bases from J, with 8 bases between. The CDR3 is made up of 11 amino acids. This chain's CDR3 is CATGRTGELFF. In nucleotides, the CDR3 is TGTGCCACTGGTCGGACCGGGGAGCTGTTTTTT.

J is TRBJ1-1 and V is TRBV5-5, with no clear D. V dropped 2 bases and J dropped 1 base, with 6 bases sitting between them. CDR3 size: 13 residues. Germline CDR1 and CDR2: SGHKS and YYEKEE (reference sequence). Here the CDR3 DNA reads TGTGCCAGCAGCTTCGGAGCGAACACTGAAGCTTTCTTT. Protein product: CASSFGANTEAFF.

The chain couples TRBV18 to TRBJ2-3; D gene unclear. This CDR3 comprises 15 residues. V was trimmed by 0 bases and J by 10 bases, leaving 17 bases between them. CDR1 and CDR2 from the germline V gene are KGHSH and LQKENI. This CDR3 reads CASSPPAGRRGAQYF. As DNA, the CDR3 is TGTGCCAGCTCACCACCCGCCGGGCGGCGCGGAGCGCAGTATTTT.

V and J are TRBV19 and TRBJ1-2; D remains unclear. CDR3 length: 11 residues. Germline assignment: CDR1 LNHDA and CDR2 SQIVND (reference sequence). V shed 5 bases and J shed 4 bases, with 5 bases lying between them. For the CDR3, the DNA is TGTGCCAGTAGTGAGGGCTATGGCTACACCTTC. Protein product: CASSEGYGYTF.